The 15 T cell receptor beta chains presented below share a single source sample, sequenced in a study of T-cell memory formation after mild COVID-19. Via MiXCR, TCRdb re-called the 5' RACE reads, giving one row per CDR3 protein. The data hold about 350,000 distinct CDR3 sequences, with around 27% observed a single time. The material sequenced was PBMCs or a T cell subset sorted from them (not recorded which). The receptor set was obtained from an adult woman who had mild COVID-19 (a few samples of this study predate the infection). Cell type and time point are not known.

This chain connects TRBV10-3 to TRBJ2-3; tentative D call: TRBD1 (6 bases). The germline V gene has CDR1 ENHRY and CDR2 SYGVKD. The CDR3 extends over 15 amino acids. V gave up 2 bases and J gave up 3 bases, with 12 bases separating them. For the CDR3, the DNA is TGTGCCATCAGTGAGGGACAGAGAGGAACAGATACGCAGTATTTT. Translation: CAISEGQRGTDTQYF.

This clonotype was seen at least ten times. In DNA form, the CDR3 reads TGTGCCAGCAGCCCCGGGTTGGGGACCGGGGAGCTGTTTTTT. Encoded protein: CASSPGLGTGELFF. This chain links TRBV7-3 with TRBJ2-2; D gene ambiguous. Trimming pared 5 bases from V and 5 bases from J, leaving 12 bases between. The germline V gene encodes CDR1 SGHTA and CDR2 FQGTGA. The CDR3 spans 14 residues.

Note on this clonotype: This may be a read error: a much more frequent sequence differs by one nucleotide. Here the CDR3 reads CRVEGDRNKAFF. The CDR3 nucleotides are TGCAGAGTTGAGGGCGATCGGAACAAAGCTTTCTTT. The chain joins TRBV29-1 to TRBJ1-1; the D is unclear. CDR1 is SQVTM and CDR2 is ANQGSEA in the germline V gene. The CDR3 contains 12 residues.

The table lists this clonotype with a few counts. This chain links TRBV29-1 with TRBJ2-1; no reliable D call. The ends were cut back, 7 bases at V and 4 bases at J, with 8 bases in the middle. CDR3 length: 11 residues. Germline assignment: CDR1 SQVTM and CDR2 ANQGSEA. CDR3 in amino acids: CSGYSYNEQFF. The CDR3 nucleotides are TGCAGCGGATACAGTTACAATGAGCAGTTCTTC.

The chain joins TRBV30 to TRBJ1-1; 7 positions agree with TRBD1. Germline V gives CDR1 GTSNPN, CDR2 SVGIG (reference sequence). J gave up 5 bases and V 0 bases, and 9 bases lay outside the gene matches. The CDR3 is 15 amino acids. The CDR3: CAWSVMGRGRTEAFF. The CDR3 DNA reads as TGTGCCTGGAGTGTAATGGGCAGGGGGAGGACTGAAGCTTTCTTT.

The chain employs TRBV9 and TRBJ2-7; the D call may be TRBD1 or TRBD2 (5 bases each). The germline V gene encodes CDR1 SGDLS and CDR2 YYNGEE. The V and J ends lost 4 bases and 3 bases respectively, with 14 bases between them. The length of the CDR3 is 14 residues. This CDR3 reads CASSFGDGFYEQYF. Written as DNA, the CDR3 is TGTGCCAGCAGCTTTGGGGACGGGTTCTACGAGCAGTACTTC.

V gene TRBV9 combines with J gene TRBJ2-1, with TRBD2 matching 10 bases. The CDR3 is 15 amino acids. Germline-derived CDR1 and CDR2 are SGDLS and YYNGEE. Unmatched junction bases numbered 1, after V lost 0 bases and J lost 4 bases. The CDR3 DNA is TGTGCCAGCAGCGTAGAAGCGGGAGGGTACAATGAGCAGTTCTTC. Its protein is CASSVEAGGYNEQFF.

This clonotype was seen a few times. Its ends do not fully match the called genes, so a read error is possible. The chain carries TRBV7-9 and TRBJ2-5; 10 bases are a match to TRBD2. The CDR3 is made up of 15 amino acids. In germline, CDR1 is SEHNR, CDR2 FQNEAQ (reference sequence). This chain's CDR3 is CASSLAGAPGETQYF. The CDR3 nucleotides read TGTGCCAGCAGCCTAGCGGGGGCCCCGGGGGAGACCCAGTACTTC.

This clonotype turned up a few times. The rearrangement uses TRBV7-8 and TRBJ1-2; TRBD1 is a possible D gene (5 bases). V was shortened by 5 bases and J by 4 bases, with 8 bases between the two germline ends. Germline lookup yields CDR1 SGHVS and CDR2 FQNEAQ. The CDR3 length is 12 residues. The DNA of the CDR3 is TGTGCCAGCAGCCAGGACATCTATGGCTACACCTTC. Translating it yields CASSQDIYGYTF.

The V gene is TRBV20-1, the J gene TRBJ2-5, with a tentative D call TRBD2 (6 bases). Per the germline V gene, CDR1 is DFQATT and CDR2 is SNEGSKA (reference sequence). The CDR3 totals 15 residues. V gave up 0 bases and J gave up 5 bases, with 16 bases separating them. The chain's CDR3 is CSARDGTEAAETQYF. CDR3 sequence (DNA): TGCAGTGCTAGAGATGGGACTGAGGCTGCGGAGACCCAGTACTTC.

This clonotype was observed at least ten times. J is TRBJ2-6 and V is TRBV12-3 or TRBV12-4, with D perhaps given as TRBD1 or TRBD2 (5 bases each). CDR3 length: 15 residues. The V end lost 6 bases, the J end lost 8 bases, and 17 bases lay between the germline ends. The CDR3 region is CASRRSGTGTNVLTF. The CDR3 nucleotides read TGTGCCAGCAGGAGGTCCGGGACGGGAACCAACGTCCTGACTTTC.

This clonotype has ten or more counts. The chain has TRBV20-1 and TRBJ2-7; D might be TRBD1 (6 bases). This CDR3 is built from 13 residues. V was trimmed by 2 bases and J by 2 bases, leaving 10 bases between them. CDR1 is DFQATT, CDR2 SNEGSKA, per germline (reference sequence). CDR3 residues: CSARTGTTYEQYF. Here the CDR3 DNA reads TGCAGTGCTAGAACCGGGACAACCTACGAGCAGTACTTC.

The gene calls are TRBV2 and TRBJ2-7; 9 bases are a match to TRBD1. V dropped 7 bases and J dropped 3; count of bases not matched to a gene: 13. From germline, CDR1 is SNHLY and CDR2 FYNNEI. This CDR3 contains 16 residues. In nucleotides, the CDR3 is TGTGCCAGCAACGAACTCCGGGACAGGGTCATCTACGAGCAGTACTTC. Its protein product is CASNELRDRVIYEQYF.

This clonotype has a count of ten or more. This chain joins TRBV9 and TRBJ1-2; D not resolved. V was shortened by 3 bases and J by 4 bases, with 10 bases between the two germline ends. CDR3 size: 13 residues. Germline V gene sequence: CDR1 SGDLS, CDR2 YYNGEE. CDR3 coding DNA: TGTGCCAGCAGCGGTGACCCGGGCTATGGCTACACCTTC. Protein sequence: CASSGDPGYGYTF.

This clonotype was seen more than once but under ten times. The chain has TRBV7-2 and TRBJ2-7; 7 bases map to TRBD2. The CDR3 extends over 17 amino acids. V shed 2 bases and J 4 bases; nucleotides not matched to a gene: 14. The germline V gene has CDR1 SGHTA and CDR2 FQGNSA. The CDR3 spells CASSLYGWREGRYEQYF. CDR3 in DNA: TGTGCCAGCAGCTTATATGGGTGGAGGGAGGGCCGTTACGAGCAGTACTTC.